This TCR beta chain was documented in a study of T cell responses to AZD1222 COVID-19 vaccine. Study-wide findings and caveats: Sampled repertoires all dated from after the peak T cell response. As reported, nearly half of all spike-specific TCRs target variant regions that are unmutated. Females outnumbered males among donors, who were mostly white British; clonal diversity was possibly underestimated.

To note about this clone: Its antigen remains unknown.

Here immunoSEQ multiplex PCR was the method, and the copy in TCRdb shows in-frame clones only, minus some. This sample has some 120,000 clones, with roughly 86% found just once. This CDR3 has 13 residues. The germline gives CDR1 SQVTM, CDR2 ANQGSEA. V was cut by 5 bases and J by 5 bases, with 13 bases left in between. The sequencing here drew on peripheral blood, taken 28 days after the second AZD1222 dose. V usage is TRBV29-1 and J usage is TRBJ1-5; D might be TRBD1 (6 bases). The sequence came from an adult who received the AZD1222 COVID-19 vaccine. In DNA, the CDR3 is TGCAGCGTTCGGACAGATCGGCATCAGCCCCAGCATTTT. Residues: CSVRTDRHQPQHF.